A selection of T cell receptor beta chains follows, all from one sample in a study of blood T cell repertoires in COVID-19. Method: immunoSEQ multiplex PCR; TCRdb's copy keeps in-frame clones and lacks some. The repertoire has approximately 170,000 clones, more than 70% of them found once; the top ten carry over 9.5%. Input material: peripheral blood. These TCRs come from a woman of 80 years or more with active or convalescent COVID-19. Each CDR3 is given with its conserved first and last residue. Fields, in order: D gene, V gene, J gene, CDR3 DNA, CDR3 protein. A D gene is named only where the DNA matches it firmly.

>NA|TRBV5-1|TRBJ1-2
TGCGCCAGCAGTATCGGGGTCGGGAATGGCTACACCTTC
CASSIGVGNGYTF
>TRBD2|TRBV9|TRBJ2-7
TGTGCCAGCAGCGCACGGAGCGGGAACTCCTACGAGCAGTACTTC
CASSARSGNSYEQYF
>NA|TRBV28|TRBJ2-3
TGTGCCAGCAGTTCCGGACTTGGGGATACGCAGTATTTT
CASSSGLGDTQYF
>NA|TRBV21-1|TRBJ2-6
TGTGCCAGCAGCAAAGCGCGTTTCTCTGGGGCCAACGTCCTGACTTTC
CASSKARFSGANVLTF
>NA|TRBV30|TRBJ1-1
TGTGCCTGGAGCCCTGGAGGGAAACTAGAAGCTTTCTTT
CAWSPGGKLEAFF
>TRBD1|TRBV5-1|TRBJ2-5
TGCGCCAGCAGCTTAGGGACAGGGGACCCCCAGTACTTC
CASSLGTGDPQYF
>TRBD1|TRBV30|TRBJ1-6
TGTGCCTGGGTGGGACAGTATAATTCACCCCTCCACTTT
CAWVGQYNSPLHF
>TRBD1|TRBV5-1|TRBJ2-1
TGCGCCAGCAGCTCAGGGGGTGGAAACAATGAGCAGTTCTTC
CASSSGGGNNEQFF
>NA|TRBV9|TRBJ1-1
TGTGCCAGCAGCTCAAATATCGGGAACACTGAAGCTTTCTTT
CASSSNIGNTEAFF
>TRBD2|TRBV6-1|TRBJ2-1
TGTGCCAGCAGTGAGGCGGGAGGGCCTTTCAATGAGCAGTTCTTC
CASSEAGGPFNEQFF
>TRBD2|TRBV5-5|TRBJ2-2
TGTGCCAGCAGCCTCGGGACTAGCGAGGGCGGGGAGCTGTTTTTT
CASSLGTSEGGELFF
>TRBD2|TRBV6-5|TRBJ2-5
TGTGCCAGCAGACTCCTAGCGGCCCAAGAGACCCAGTACTTC
CASRLLAAQETQYF
>TRBD2|TRBV7-3|TRBJ2-5
TGTGCCAGCAGCTTAATGGGGGGGACGGAAGAGACCCAGTACTTC
CASSLMGGTEETQYF
>NA|TRBV12-3/TRBV12-4|TRBJ1-5
TGTGCCAGCAGTTTGTCGCAGGGACAGCCCCAGCATTTT
CASSLSQGQPQHF
>NA|TRBV7-8|TRBJ2-3
TGTGCCAGCAGCTCATTTAGACAAATGGCAGATACGCAGTATTTT
CASSSFRQMADTQYF
>NA|TRBV19|TRBJ1-1
TGTGCCAGTAGTATGGGCCAGATAAACACTGAAGCTTTCTTT
CASSMGQINTEAFF